This entry features one T cell receptor (beta chain) sequence. Its target is not known. This record comes from a study of early T cells in non-severe SARS-CoV-2 infection. Study-wide points: Private and CD4 specificities were missed by VDJdb matching, skewed to anti-spike CD8.

The V segment lost 6 bases and the J segment 0 bases; nucleotides outside the gene matches: 5. CDR1 is LNHDA and CDR2 is SQIVND in the germline V gene (reference sequence). This CDR3 contains 15 residues. cDNA molecules, individually, were tagged with unique molecular identifiers. TCRdb reprocessed the 5' RACE reads with MiXCR, giving one entry per CDR3 protein. The sample lists about 72,000 distinct CDR3 sequences, over 9.5% seen once, with around 8% in the top ten. This sequence was found in an adult who was a healthcare worker with PCR-confirmed SARS-CoV-2 infection or an uninfected control (not recorded which). The rearrangement joins TRBV19 to TRBJ1-3, with 7 bases lining up with TRBD1. The starting material was whole blood, obtained at baseline. CDR3 sequence: CASSITGVSGNTIYF. DNA of the CDR3: TGTGCCAGTAGCATCACAGGGGTCTCTGGAAACACCATATATTTT.